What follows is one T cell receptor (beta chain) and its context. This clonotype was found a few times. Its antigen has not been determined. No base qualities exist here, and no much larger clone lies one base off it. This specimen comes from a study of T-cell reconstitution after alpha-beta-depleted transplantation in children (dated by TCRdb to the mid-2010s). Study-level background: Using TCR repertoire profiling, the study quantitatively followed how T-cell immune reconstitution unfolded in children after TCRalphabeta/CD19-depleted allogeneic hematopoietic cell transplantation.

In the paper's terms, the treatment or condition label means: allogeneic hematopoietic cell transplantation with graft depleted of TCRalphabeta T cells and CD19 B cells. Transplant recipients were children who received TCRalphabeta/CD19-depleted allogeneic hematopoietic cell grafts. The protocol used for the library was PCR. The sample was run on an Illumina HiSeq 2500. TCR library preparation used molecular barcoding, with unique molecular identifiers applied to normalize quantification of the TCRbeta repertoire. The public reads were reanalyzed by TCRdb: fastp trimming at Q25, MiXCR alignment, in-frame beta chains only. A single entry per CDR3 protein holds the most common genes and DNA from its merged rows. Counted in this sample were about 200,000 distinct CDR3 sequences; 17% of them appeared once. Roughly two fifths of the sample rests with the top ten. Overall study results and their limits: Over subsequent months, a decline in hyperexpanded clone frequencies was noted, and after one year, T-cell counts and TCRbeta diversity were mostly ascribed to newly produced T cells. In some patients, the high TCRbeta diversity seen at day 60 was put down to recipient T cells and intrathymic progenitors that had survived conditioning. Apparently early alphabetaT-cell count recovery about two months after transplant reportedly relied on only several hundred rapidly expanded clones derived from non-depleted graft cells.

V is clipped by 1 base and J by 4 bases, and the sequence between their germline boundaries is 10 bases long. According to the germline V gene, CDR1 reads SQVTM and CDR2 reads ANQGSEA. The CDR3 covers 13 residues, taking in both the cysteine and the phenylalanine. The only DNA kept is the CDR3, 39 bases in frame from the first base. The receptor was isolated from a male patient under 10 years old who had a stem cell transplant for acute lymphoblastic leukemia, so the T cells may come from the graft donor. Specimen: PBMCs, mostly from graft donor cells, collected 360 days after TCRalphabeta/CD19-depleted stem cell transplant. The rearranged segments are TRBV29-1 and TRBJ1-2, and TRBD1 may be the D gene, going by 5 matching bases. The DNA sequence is TGCAGCGTTGAAGGGAGGGGTACCTATGGCTACACCTTC. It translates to CSVEGRGTYGYTF.